Listed below are T cell receptor beta chains from one sample, sequenced in a study of T cells in Graves' hyperthyroidism and ophthalmopathy. TCRdb used MiXCR to reprocess the multiplex PCR reads, holding one entry per CDR3 protein. The sample holds approximately 640,000 distinct CDR3 sequences, approximately 42% seen once. The sample taken for sequencing was peripheral blood or thyroid tissue (not recorded which). These receptors were obtained from an adult man with Graves' disease, either hyperthyroidism or ophthalmopathy (not recorded which). The CDR3 runs from the conserved cysteine through the conserved F or W. D genes are given only for firm matches. Expanded clones get a size class; other rows say once, few or many, or leave the size out.

abundance	d_gene	j_gene	v_gene	CDR3aa	CDR3nt
few	NA	TRBJ1-2	TRBV24-1	CATSPVPTRQLLGYTF	TGTGCCACCAGTCCAGTCCCAACTCGGCAGTTGTTGGGCTACACCTTC
NA	NA	TRBJ2-5	TRBV10-2	CASMTTSPRTGYQETQYF	TGCGCCAGCATGACGACTAGCCCCCGGACAGGGTACCAAGAGACCCAGTACTTC
few	NA	TRBJ2-2	TRBV10-3	CAISGTGELFF	TGTGCCATCAGTGGGACAGGGGAGCTGTTTTTT
NA	TRBD1	TRBJ2-7	TRBV11-2	CASSPGTGGRNEQYF	TGTGCCAGCAGCCCCGGGACAGGGGGCCGGAATGAGCAGTACTTC
NA	NA	TRBJ1-1	TRBV29-1	CSGPDSQNTEAFF	TGCAGCGGGCCGGACAGCCAAAACACTGAAGCTTTCTTT
NA	TRBD2	TRBJ2-5	TRBV4-1	CASSQDGGGRETQYF	TGCGCCAGCAGCCAAGATGGGGGGGGTCGAGAGACCCAGTACTTC
few	NA	TRBJ1-2	TRBV28	CASSFPDAAGYTF	TGTGCCAGCAGTTTCCCCGACGCAGCCGGCTACACCTTC
many	TRBD1	TRBJ1-5	TRBV20-1	CSALTGGNQPQHF	TGCAGTGCTCTTACAGGGGGCAATCAGCCCCAGCATTTT
NA	NA	TRBJ2-3	TRBV15	CATSRDIRVNTQYF	TGTGCCACCAGCAGAGATATTCGGGTGAATACGCAGTATTTT
NA	TRBD2	TRBJ2-2	TRBV7-9	CASSSKPGLAVGELFF	TGTGCCAGCAGCTCAAAGCCGGGACTAGCTGTCGGGGAGCTGTTTTTT
NA	TRBD1	TRBJ1-2	TRBV7-6	CAGSFLPGQGGYGYTF	TGTGCCGGCAGCTTTTTACCGGGACAGGGGGGCTATGGCTACACCTTC
few	TRBD1	TRBJ1-4	TRBV29-1	CSAQGQYNEKLFF	TGCAGCGCCCAGGGACAGTATAATGAAAAACTGTTTTTT
few	TRBD1	TRBJ1-2	TRBV7-2	CASSQGQGENYGYTF	TGTGCCAGCAGCCAAGGACAGGGGGAGAACTATGGCTACACCTTC
NA	NA	TRBJ1-3	TRBV3-1	CASSQVSSGNTIYF	TGTGCCAGCAGCCAAGTGTCCTCTGGAAACACCATATATTTT
NA	NA	TRBJ1-6	TRBV2	CASPGTWNSPLHF	TGTGCCAGCCCAGGGACATGGAATTCACCCCTCCACTTT
NA	TRBD1	TRBJ1-5	TRBV20-1	CSATQGVTDQPQHF	TGCAGTGCTACACAGGGGGTTACGGATCAGCCCCAGCATTTT
NA	TRBD2	TRBJ2-5	TRBV10-2	CASSPSGRAGGTQYF	TGCGCCAGCAGTCCAAGCGGGAGGGCCGGTGGGACCCAGTACTTC
NA	NA	TRBJ1-6	TRBV7-8	CASQEGSRNSPLHF	TGTGCCAGCCAGGAGGGCAGCCGCAATTCACCCCTCCACTTT
NA	NA	TRBJ1-1	TRBV5-7	CASSWGGKNTEAFF	TGCGCCAGCAGCTGGGGAGGGAAGAACACTGAAGCTTTCTTT
few	TRBD1	TRBJ1-1	TRBV2	CASSVTQGAGRSLEAFF	TGTGCCAGCAGTGTCACTCAGGGGGCTGGGCGGTCCCTTGAAGCTTTCTTT
NA	NA	TRBJ1-1	TRBV20-1	CSARGTGITEAFF	TGCAGTGCTAGAGGCACAGGGATCACTGAAGCTTTCTTT
NA	TRBD1	TRBJ1-4	TRBV15	CATSRGQGDEKLFF	TGTGCCACCAGCAGGGGACAGGGGGATGAAAAACTGTTTTTT
few	NA	TRBJ1-1	TRBV2	CASSEAQEGGETEAFF	TGTGCCAGCAGTGAAGCGCAAGAGGGTGGAGAGACTGAAGCTTTCTTT
NA	NA	TRBJ1-2	TRBV7-8	CASSQDRNRDYGYTF	TGTGCCAGCAGCCAAGATCGGAACAGAGACTATGGCTACACCTTC
NA	TRBD1	TRBJ1-2	TRBV10-3	CAISESGTGSGGYTF	TGTGCCATCAGTGAGTCCGGGACAGGTTCAGGTGGCTACACCTTC
once	NA	TRBJ1-3	TRBV10-3	CAITSSFERNTIYF	TGTGCCATCACAAGCAGCTTTGAGAGAAACACCATATATTTT
NA	NA	TRBJ1-3	TRBV6-6	CASSPVWTVSGNTIYF	TGTGCCAGCAGTCCCGTCTGGACAGTCTCTGGAAACACCATATATTTT
NA	NA	TRBJ2-2	TRBV7-9	CASSLKTGKTGELFF	TGTGCCAGCAGCTTAAAAACGGGGAAGACCGGGGAGCTGTTTTTT
once	NA	TRBJ1-4	TRBV11-1	CASSKGTGVGEKLFF	TGTGCCAGCAGCAAAGGGACGGGTGTTGGAGAAAAACTGTTTTTT
once	NA	TRBJ2-7	TRBV12-3/TRBV12-4	CASSRTFNDEQYF	TGTGCCAGCAGCAGAACCTTCAACGACGAGCAGTACTTC
NA	NA	TRBJ2-7	TRBV7-1	CASSSGWKEQYF	TGTGCCAGCAGCTCGGGTTGGAAAGAGCAGTACTTC
NA	NA	TRBJ2-7	TRBV20-1	CSAREGRTFSYEQYF	TGCAGTGCTAGAGAGGGACGGACCTTTTCCTACGAGCAGTACTTC
many	NA	TRBJ1-4	TRBV24-1	CATSDPTGGAEKLFF	TGTGCCACCAGTGACCCGACAGGAGGAGCTGAAAAACTGTTTTTT
NA	NA	TRBJ1-2	TRBV7-3	CASSRNRDSRYF	TGTGCCAGCAGCCGAAACAGGGACTCTCGGTACTTC
few	TRBD1	TRBJ2-7	TRBV5-1	CASSSPGGAYEQYF	TGCGCCAGCAGCTCACCAGGGGGTGCCTACGAGCAGTACTTC
once	TRBD1	TRBJ2-7	TRBV20-1	CSAWGQGANNEQYF	TGCAGTGCTTGGGGACAGGGGGCTAACAATGAGCAGTACTTC
few	TRBD1	TRBJ1-6	TRBV24-1	CASSDGTGASPLHF	TGTGCCAGCAGTGACGGGACAGGGGCTTCACCCCTCCACTTT
few	NA	TRBJ2-5	TRBV24-1	CATGDTARETQYF	TGTGCCACCGGGGACACAGCGAGGGAGACCCAGTACTTC
NA	NA	TRBJ2-2	TRBV29-1	CSVGTRLNTGELFF	TGCAGCGTTGGAACACGGCTGAACACCGGGGAGCTGTTTTTT
many	NA	TRBJ1-1	TRBV9	CASSTDSTEAFF	TGTGCCAGCAGCACGGACAGTACTGAAGCTTTCTTT
NA	TRBD1	TRBJ1-1	TRBV20-1	CSAARQGYTEAFF	TGCAGTGCTGCCCGACAGGGGTACACTGAAGCTTTCTTT
once	NA	TRBJ2-7	TRBV7-8	CASSLSVGRGDYEQYF	TGTGCCAGCAGCCTAAGCGTCGGCAGGGGGGACTACGAGCAGTACTTC
NA	TRBD1	TRBJ2-7	TRBV2	CASRGTEGLYEQCF	TGTGCCAGCAGGGGGACAGAGGGGCTCTACGAGCAGTGCTTC
NA	NA	TRBJ1-2	TRBV15	CATSRDRREYGYTF	TGTGCCACCAGCAGAGATCGACGGGAGTATGGCTACACCTTC
NA	TRBD1	TRBJ1-5	TRBV15	CATTERQGNGQPQHF	TGTGCCACCACGGAACGACAGGGGAATGGTCAGCCCCAGCATTTT
NA	NA	TRBJ1-2	TRBV7-2	CASSLAGHYNYGYTF	TGTGCCAGCAGCTTAGCGGGGCATTATAACTATGGCTACACCTTC
NA	NA	TRBJ1-5	TRBV5-1	CASSLNWGSNQPQHF	TGCGCCAGCAGCTTGAATTGGGGAAGCAATCAGCCCCAGCATTTT
NA	TRBD2	TRBJ2-5	TRBV5-1	CASSLNSGTNQETQYF	TGCGCCAGCAGCTTGAACAGCGGGACGAACCAAGAGACCCAGTACTTC
few	TRBD1	TRBJ2-5	TRBV7-2	CASSSTGTGETQYF	TGTGCCAGCAGTTCTACCGGGACAGGGGAGACCCAGTACTTC
few	NA	TRBJ1-4	TRBV29-1	CSVEDHTGGVKLFF	TGCAGCGTTGAAGATCATACGGGTGGGGTGAAACTGTTTTTT
many	NA	TRBJ1-2	TRBV24-1	CATSDLGGGAPSGYTF	TGTGCCACCAGTGATCTAGGAGGGGGGGCGCCGAGCGGCTACACCTTC
NA	NA	TRBJ1-3	TRBV25-1	CASRIASGNTIYF	TGTGCCAGCAGAATAGCCTCTGGAAACACCATATATTTT
NA	TRBD1	TRBJ1-1	TRBV9	CASSPQGARNTEAFF	TGTGCCAGCAGCCCACAGGGGGCGAGGAACACTGAAGCTTTCTTT
NA	TRBD1	TRBJ1-2	TRBV7-3	CASSSSGTGIYGYTF	TGTGCCAGCAGCTCCTCCGGGACAGGAATCTATGGCTACACCTTC
many	NA	TRBJ2-2	TRBV15	CATRATVNTGELFF	TGTGCCACCAGGGCTACAGTAAACACCGGGGAGCTGTTTTTT